Listed below are T cell receptor beta chains from one sample, sequenced in a study of lymphopenia after photon versus proton radiotherapy. Libraries were prepared by immunoSEQ multiplex PCR; TCRdb keeps only in-frame clonotypes and omits some of them. Counted here are about 14,000 clones, over 75% occurring once; the ten biggest clones make up about 26%. The material sequenced was peripheral blood, taken from a patient treated with photon-based radiotherapy. The origin of the receptors is a man aged 45-65 years with gastric cancer. The CDR3 runs from the conserved cysteine through the conserved F or W. Fields, in order: V gene, clone size, J gene, D gene, CDR3 DNA, CDR3 protein. D genes are given only for firm matches. For some rows the clone size is stated as once, few or many, or as a class when expanded; others skip it.

TRBV7-3	-	TRBJ2-2	TRBD2	TGTGCCAGCAGCCAATCACGACTAGCGGGGGTTCACACCGGGGAGCTGTTTTTT	CASSQSRLAGVHTGELFF
TRBV27	-	TRBJ1-5	-	TGTGCCAGCAGAGGAGGGCCCTATAGCAATCAGCCCCAGCATTTT	CASRGGPYSNQPQHF
TRBV2	-	TRBJ1-3	-	TGTGCCAGCAGTGGCAGGGGAGGAAACACCATATATTTT	CASSGRGGNTIYF
TRBV6-1	-	TRBJ2-3	TRBD2	TGTGCCAGCAGTATAGCGGGGGCAGGTACCGATACGCAGTATTTT	CASSIAGAGTDTQYF
TRBV10-1	-	TRBJ1-5	TRBD1	TGCGCCAGCAGTGAGTCGAGGACAGGTCAGCCCCAGCATTTT	CASSESRTGQPQHF
TRBV20-1	few	TRBJ1-4	-	TGCAGTGCTAGAGATCGGGAAAAACTGTTTTTT	CSARDREKLFF
TRBV18	-	TRBJ1-6	-	TGTGCCAGCTCACCGCGTGGAAGGGGTCCCTCTGGATCACCCCTCCACTTT	CASSPRGRGPSGSPLHF
TRBV6-4	few	TRBJ1-2	TRBD1	TGTGCCAGCAGTGACGGGGGACAGGTGAATGGCTACACCTTC	CASSDGGQVNGYTF
TRBV14	once	TRBJ1-1	TRBD1	TGTGCCAGCAGCCAAGTGACAGGGAGGTATACTGAAGCTTTCTTT	CASSQVTGRYTEAFF
TRBV7-6	-	TRBJ1-6	-	TGTGCCAGCAGCTTAGGGGGGGAAGTCGGTTCACCCCTCCACTTT	CASSLGGEVGSPLHF
TRBV6-6	-	TRBJ1-5	-	TGTGCCAGCAGTTACTCCAGGGCAAGCAATCAGCCCCAGCATTTT	CASSYSRASNQPQHF
TRBV5-1	-	TRBJ2-5	TRBD1	TGCGCCAGCAGCTCGGGGACAGGGGGATACCAAGAGACCCAGTACTTC	CASSSGTGGYQETQYF
TRBV2	-	TRBJ2-6	TRBD1	TGTGCCAGCAGGGACAGGGGGGGTATTTCTGGGGCCAACGTCCTGACTTTC	CASRDRGGISGANVLTF
TRBV5-5	-	TRBJ2-5	-	TGTGCCAGCAGCTCAGGGATTACTGGGACCCAGTACTTC	CASSSGITGTQYF
TRBV5-1	-	TRBJ2-2	-	TGCGCCAGCAGCTTGTGGGGACAGAACACCGGGGAGCTGTTTTTT	CASSLWGQNTGELFF
TRBV25-1	-	TRBJ1-1	TRBD1	TGTGCCAGCAGTTCCCTACACGGGACAGCCACTGTGAACACTGAAGCTTTCTTT	CASSSLHGTATVNTEAFF
TRBV4-2	-	TRBJ1-5	-	TGTGCCAGCAGCCAAGTACTGGCGGAGTATGGCAATCAGCCCCAGCATTTT	CASSQVLAEYGNQPQHF
TRBV10-3	-	TRBJ1-3	-	TGTGCCATCAATCCGGGGTCCTCTGGAAACACCATATATTTT	CAINPGSSGNTIYF
TRBV5-1	-	TRBJ1-1	TRBD1	TGCGCCAGCAGTTCCCGGGACAGGGGGTTTCAGAACACTGAAGCTTTCTTT	CASSSRDRGFQNTEAFF
TRBV10-2	once	TRBJ1-5	-	TGCGCCAGCAATCGGGGAGGCAATCAGCCCCAGCATTTT	CASNRGGNQPQHF
TRBV18	-	TRBJ2-3	-	TGTGCCAGCTCAAACCCGGGCTTCGCTAGCACAGATACGCAGTATTTT	CASSNPGFASTDTQYF
TRBV10-3	-	TRBJ2-2	TRBD2	TGTGCCATCGGTGCAGGCGGGGGAATAGACACCGGGGAGCTGTTTTTT	CAIGAGGGIDTGELFF
TRBV30	-	TRBJ1-1	-	TGTGCCTGGCGCAGTGGGGGGGGGTACAGGGACACTGAAGCTTTCTTT	CAWRSGGGYRDTEAFF
TRBV4-1	-	TRBJ1-2	-	TGCGCCAGCAGCCAAGATGGGCAGGATACCTATGGCTACACCTTC	CASSQDGQDTYGYTF
TRBV6-4	-	TRBJ2-2	TRBD2	TGTGCCAGCAGTGAGCGGGGGGACACCGGGGAGCTGTTTTTT	CASSERGDTGELFF
TRBV6-1	-	TRBJ2-4	-	TGTGCCAGCAGCCCCGTCGTGGGCCGCCCCGGTTCCTTC	CASSPVVGRPGSF
TRBV21-1	-	TRBJ1-4	-	TGTGCCAGCAGCAATGGGGAGGGGGCGACTAATGAAAAACTGTTTTTT	CASSNGEGATNEKLFF
TRBV6-6	-	TRBJ2-7	-	TGTGCCAGTACCGGACGTGCATCCTACGAGCAGTACTTC	CASTGRASYEQYF
TRBV6-1	-	TRBJ2-1	-	TGTGCCAGCAGTCTAATCGAGGTATACAATGAGCAGTTCTTC	CASSLIEVYNEQFF
TRBV19	-	TRBJ1-2	-	TGTGCCAGTAGTAAAGGAGCTAACTATGGCTACACCTTC	CASSKGANYGYTF
TRBV6-5	-	TRBJ2-2	TRBD2	TGTGCCAGCAGGGGACTAGCGGGGGATGGCGGGGAGCTGTTTTTT	CASRGLAGDGGELFF
TRBV11-2	once	TRBJ2-7	-	TGTGCCAGCAGCTTAGCCGGGAATCGACGCGAGCAGTACTTC	CASSLAGNRREQYF
TRBV5-3	few	TRBJ2-3	TRBD1	TGTGCCAGAAGCTTGAGGGGGCACACAGATACGCAGTATTTT	CARSLRGHTDTQYF
TRBV5-1	-	TRBJ1-1	-	TGCGCCAGCAGCGGAACGCTAGCACAGGGAAGAGCTTTCTTT	CASSGTLAQGRAFF
TRBV30	-	TRBJ1-1	-	TGTGCCGGGGCCAGGGACACTGAAGCTTTCTTT	CAGARDTEAFF
TRBV5-1	-	TRBJ1-2	TRBD1	TGCGCCAGCCGCAGACAGGGGGAGAACTATGGCTACACCTTC	CASRRQGENYGYTF
TRBV6-5	once	TRBJ2-1	-	TGTGCCAGCCTGGGGTATGCGGTGGAGCAGTTCTTC	CASLGYAVEQFF
TRBV5-4	-	TRBJ2-1	-	TGTGCCAGCAGCTTGGGTTCCCCAGGGGTTTCCTACAATGAGCAGTTCTTC	CASSLGSPGVSYNEQFF
TRBV10-3	-	TRBJ2-3	TRBD2	TGTGCCTCTCGACCCCAGCGGGGGGCAGATACGCAGTATTTT	CASRPQRGADTQYF
TRBV15	-	TRBJ1-6	-	TGTGCCACCAGCAGAGATCATTGGACCCCAATTTTT	CATSRDHWTPIF
TRBV25-1	-	TRBJ2-5	-	TGTGCCAGCAGTGACCCCGGGCGTGGAGAGACCCAGTACTTC	CASSDPGRGETQYF
TRBV9	-	TRBJ1-5	-	TGTGCCAGCAGCCGGGGGGCAGGTGGGGTCAATCAGCCCCAGCATTTT	CASSRGAGGVNQPQHF
TRBV6-5	-	TRBJ2-1	-	TGTGCCACAAAGCCCGGGAACGTCCCCTGGGAGCAGTTCTTC	CATKPGNVPWEQFF
TRBV18	-	TRBJ1-5	-	TGTGCCAGCTCAGCGGGACAAACAAATCAGCCCCAGCATTTT	CASSAGQTNQPQHF
TRBV2	-	TRBJ1-2	-	TGTGCCAGCAGTGAAGCGCTTCTCCTCTCTAACTATGGCTACACCTTC	CASSEALLLSNYGYTF
TRBV11-2	-	TRBJ2-1	TRBD2	TGTGCCAGCAGCTGGTCAACTAGCGGGGGGGACAATGAGCAGTTCTTC	CASSWSTSGGDNEQFF
TRBV5-1	-	TRBJ1-1	-	TGCGCCAGCAGCTTGAACTTGTTGACTGAAGCTTTCTTT	CASSLNLLTEAFF
TRBV11-2	-	TRBJ2-5	-	TGTGCCAGCAGCTTAGTGGGTAGCACAGAGACCCAGTACTTC	CASSLVGSTETQYF
TRBV11-2	-	TRBJ2-2	-	TGTGCCAGCAGCTTAGGTCCAGGGCGGAACACCGGGGAGCTGTTTTTT	CASSLGPGRNTGELFF
TRBV7-3	-	TRBJ2-5	-	TGTGCCAGCAGCTTATCGGACAGCGGGGAGACCCAGTACTTC	CASSLSDSGETQYF
TRBV2	-	TRBJ2-5	TRBD2	TGTGCCAGCAGTGCGTCCCGGGGGGACCAAGAGACCCAGTACTTC	CASSASRGDQETQYF